This TCR beta chain is from a study of somatic mutations in cytotoxic T cells in rheumatoid arthritis. Produced via immunoSEQ multiplex PCR; TCRdb's table is partial and in-frame only. The sample lists 15,000 or so clones; approximately 77% were seen once. The CDR3 is 15 amino acids. Germline assignment: CDR1 LNHNV and CDR2 YYDKDF (reference sequence). After removal of 0 bases from V and 10 bases from J, the junction contained 5 bases not matched to a gene. This TCR derives from an adult with rheumatoid arthritis. J is TRBJ2-1 and V is TRBV15; 11 bases match TRBD2. The sample comprised CD8+ T cells sorted from blood. The CDR3 sequence is CATSRDSGGAREQFF. In DNA, the CDR3 is TGTGCCACCAGCAGAGATAGCGGGGGGGCGAGGGAGCAGTTCTTC.